This T cell receptor (beta chain) was observed in a study of shared clonotypes between healthy human individuals. Concerning this clone itself: In the same sample, other DNA sequences code for this CDR3.

Assay: immunoSEQ multiplex PCR; the TCRdb copy retains only in-frame clones and omits some. The sample consists of more than 2 million clones, approximately 96% of them appearing once. The source is a man aged 18 to 29 in good health. The sample was naive CD4+ T cells sorted from blood. The subset is: CD45RA+ positively selected.

The CDR3 here is CASSSGQINEKLFF. DNA for the CDR3: TGCGCCAGCAGCTCTGGACAGATCAATGAAAAACTGTTTTTT. The chain is built from TRBV5-1 and TRBJ1-4, with a possible D match to TRBD1 (6 bases). Germline V gene sequence: CDR1 SGHRS, CDR2 YFSETQ. Trimming removed 3 bases at V and 5 bases at J, with 11 bases between. This CDR3 has 14 amino acids.